This entry is about one TCR beta chain. Sequencing used immunoSEQ multiplex PCR; TCRdb keeps in-frame clones, though not all of them. The sample lists roughly 50,000 clones, 80% to 95% occurring once. This entry comes from a study of technical replicates of blood from a few donors. Germline CDR1 and CDR2: SGHTA and FQGNSA. V was clipped by 4 bases and J by 1 base, with 12 bases between them. There are 15 residues in the CDR3. Sequencing was carried out using PBMCs. The TCR sequence derives from a human donor in good health. Some clones in this sample may be carry-over from other donors' samples. V and J are TRBV7-2 and TRBJ2-3; tentatively, D is TRBD2 (5 bases). The CDR3 bases are TGTGCCAGCAGCTCCGGACTCCTCCGCACAGATACGCAGTATTTT. This encodes CASSSGLLRTDTQYF.